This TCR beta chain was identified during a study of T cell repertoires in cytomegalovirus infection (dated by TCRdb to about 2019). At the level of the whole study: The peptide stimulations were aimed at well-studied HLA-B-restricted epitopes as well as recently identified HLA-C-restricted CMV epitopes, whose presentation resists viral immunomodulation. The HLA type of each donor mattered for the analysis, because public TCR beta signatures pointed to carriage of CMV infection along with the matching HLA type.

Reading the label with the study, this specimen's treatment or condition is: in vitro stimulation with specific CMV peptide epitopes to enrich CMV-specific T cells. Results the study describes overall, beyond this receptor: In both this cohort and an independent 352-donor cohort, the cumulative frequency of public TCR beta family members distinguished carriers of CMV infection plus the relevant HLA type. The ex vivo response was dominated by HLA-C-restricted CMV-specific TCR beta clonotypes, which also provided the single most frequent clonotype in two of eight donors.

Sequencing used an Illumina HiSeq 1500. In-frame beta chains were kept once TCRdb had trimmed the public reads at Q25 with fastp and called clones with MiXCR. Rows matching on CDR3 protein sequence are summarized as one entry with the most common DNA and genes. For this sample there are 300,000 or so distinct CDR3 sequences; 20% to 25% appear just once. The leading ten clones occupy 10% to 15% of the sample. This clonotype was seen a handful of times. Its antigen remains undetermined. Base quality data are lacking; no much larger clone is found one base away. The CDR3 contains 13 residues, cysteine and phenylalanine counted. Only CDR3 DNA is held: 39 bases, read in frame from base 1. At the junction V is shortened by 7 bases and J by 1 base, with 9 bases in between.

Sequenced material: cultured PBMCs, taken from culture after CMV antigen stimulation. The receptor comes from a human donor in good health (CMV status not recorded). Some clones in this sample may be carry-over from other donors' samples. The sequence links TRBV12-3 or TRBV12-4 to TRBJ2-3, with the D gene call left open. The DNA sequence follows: TGTGCCAGCATGGGTCCTGGCACAGATACGCAGTATTTT. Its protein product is CASMGPGTDTQYF.